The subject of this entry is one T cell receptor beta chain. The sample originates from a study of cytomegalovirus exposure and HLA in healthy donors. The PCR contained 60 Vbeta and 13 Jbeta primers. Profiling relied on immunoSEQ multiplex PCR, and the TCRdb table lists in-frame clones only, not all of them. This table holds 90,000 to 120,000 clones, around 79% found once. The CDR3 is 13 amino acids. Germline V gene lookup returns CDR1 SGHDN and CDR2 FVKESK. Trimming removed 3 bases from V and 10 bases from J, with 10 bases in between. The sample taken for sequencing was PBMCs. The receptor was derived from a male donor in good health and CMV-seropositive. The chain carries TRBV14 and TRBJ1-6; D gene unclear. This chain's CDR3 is CASSHGPGSPLHF. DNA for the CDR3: TGTGCCAGCAGCCATGGACCGGGATCACCCCTCCACTTT.